Below, 5 T cell receptor beta chains from the same sample are listed, as sequenced in a study of cytomegalovirus exposure and HLA in healthy donors. The PCR had 60 Vbeta and 13 Jbeta primers. Data came from immunoSEQ multiplex PCR; TCRdb stores just in-frame clones and leaves some out. In the table there are around 180,000 clones, 71% of which are singletons. Sequencing input: PBMCs. All receptors derive from a girl aged 10 to 17 in good health and CMV-seronegative.

This clone has a handful of counts. The chain links TRBV6-1 to TRBJ2-1; 10 nucleotides agree with TRBD2. Germline trimming cut 2 bases from V and 2 bases from J; bases unmatched to any gene: 6. The germline gives CDR1 MNHNS, CDR2 SASEGT. The CDR3 spans 17 residues. CDR3: CASSELLAGDPYNEQFF. CDR3 DNA: TGTGCCAGCAGTGAACTCCTAGCGGGGGACCCCTACAATGAGCAGTTCTTC.

V gene TRBV6-7 combines with J gene TRBJ2-5; 9 bases align to TRBD2. TRBV6-7 is reported as an ORF; its role is uncertain. The CDR3 length is 18 residues. Losses at the gene ends were 11 bases for V and 4 bases for J; bases not matched to a gene: 23. CDR3 region: CAEAPPAASGVSAETQYF. CDR3 sequence (DNA): TGTGCCGAAGCCCCCCCCGCGGCTAGCGGGGTATCGGCAGAGACCCAGTACTTC.

V usage is TRBV7-2 and J usage is TRBJ1-2; D gene ambiguous. This CDR3 has 13 residues. Trimming left V 5 bases short and J 3 bases short, with 10 bases between. From germline, CDR1 is SGHTA and CDR2 FQGNSA. The CDR3, as DNA: TGTGCCAGCAGCCCGGTTAGCGACTATGGCTACACCTTC. It codes for CASSPVSDYGYTF.

DNA of the CDR3: TGTGCCAGCAGCCCCGAAAGGGGGAGGGGCGCCGGGGAGCTGTTTTTT. This sequence encodes CASSPERGRGAGELFF. This chain joins TRBV4-2 and TRBJ2-2; D may be TRBD2 (7 bases). The CDR3 loop spans 16 amino acids. Germline V gene data show CDR1 as LGHNA and CDR2 as YNFKEQ. V shed 4 bases and J shed 6 bases, with 18 bases lying between them.

The chain uses TRBV5-1 and TRBJ2-1; no clear D. The CDR3 extends over 15 amino acids. V was shortened by 0 bases and J by 4 bases, with 11 bases between the two germline ends. Germline V gene sequence: CDR1 SGHRS, CDR2 YFSETQ. CDR3 nucleotides: TGCGCCAGCAGCTTGGCAACCAACGGTTACAATGAGCAGTTCTTC. Translated, it gives CASSLATNGYNEQFF.